The 26 T cell receptor beta chains below come from one sample, sequenced in a study of T cells in women clearing cervical HPV infection. Produced via immunoSEQ multiplex PCR; TCRdb's table is partial and in-frame only. The sample data list approximately 31,000 clones. The source material was blood buffy coat. The receptor source for this set is a woman aged 18 to 75 with a cervical HPV16 infection that either progressed to CIN3+ or cleared (not recorded which).

Points on this clone: The CDR3 goes on 3 residues after the read ends, and that part is filled in from the germline J gene. The chain recombines TRBV2 with TRBJ2-7; perhaps TRBD1 as D (5 bases). Germline V CDR1 and CDR2: SNHLY, FYNNEI. The V end lost 6 bases, the J end lost 1 base, and 7 bases lay between the germline ends. This CDR3 is 12 amino acids long. The CDR3 DNA, read in part, is TGTGCCAGCAGGCAGGGTTCCTACGAG. Translated, it gives CASRQGSYE. The entire CDR3 is CASRQGSYEQYF.

Turning to this clone: The read halts 3 residues ahead of the CDR3 end, with the missing end drawn from the germline J gene. This sequence joins TRBV7-9 and TRBJ1-1, with D perhaps TRBD1 (6 bases). V lost 4 bases, J lost 1 base, and 13 bases lay in between. There are 15 residues in the CDR3. Germline CDR1 and CDR2: SEHNR and FQNEAQ (reference sequence). The sequenced CDR3 bases are TGTGCCAGCAGCTCCAACAGGGTCGGGAACACTGAA. Its translation: CASSSNRVGNTE. The entire CDR3 is CASSSNRVGNTEAFF.

Comment on this clone: The read falls 3 residues short of the CDR3 end, and the missing part is taken from the germline J gene. The genes are TRBV20-1 and TRBJ2-7; 7 nucleotides align to TRBD2. This CDR3 has 13 amino acids. CDR1 and CDR2 (germline): DFQATT, SNEGSKA (reference sequence). The J segment lost 2 bases and the V segment lost 6 bases, leaving 7 bases of the junction unmatched. The DNA read from the CDR3 is TGCAGTGCATGGGACTACTCAACCTACGAG. This encodes CSAWDYSTYE. The whole CDR3 is CSAWDYSTYEQYF.

Concerning this clone itself: The read terminates 3 residues before the CDR3 end, so the remaining end is supplied by the germline J gene. J is TRBJ1-1 and V is TRBV19, with TRBD1 matching 9 bases. CDR1 is LNHDA and CDR2 is SQIVND in the germline V gene (reference sequence). The CDR3 has 14 amino acids. Trimming took 7 bases from V and 4 from J; bases not matched to a gene: 7. This CDR3 is CASTYRGQGTEAFF. The CDR3 bases that were read are TGTGCCAGTACTTACAGGGGGCAGGGCACTGAA. The variable domain in full, completed from reference TRBV19 and TRBJ1-1, reads DGGITQSPKYLFRKEGQNVTLSCEQNLNHDAMYWYRQDPGQGLRLIYYSQIVNDFQKGDIAEGYSVSREKKESFPLTVTSAQKNPTAFYLCASTYRGQGTEAFFGQGTRLTVV.

Regarding this clone: The read ends 3 residues shy of where the CDR3 ends; the end is completed using the germline J gene. The V call is TRBV18, the J call TRBJ2-1; TRBD2 matches at 9 bases. The CDR3 has 14 residues. The V and J ends lost 5 bases and 6 bases, in that order; junction bases with no gene match: 5. Germline V gene data show CDR1 as KGHSH and CDR2 as LQKENI. Incomplete CDR3 DNA: TGTGCCAGCTCAGATAGCGGGAGTGTCAATGAG. It translates to CASSDSGSVNE. The full CDR3 protein reads CASSDSGSVNEQFF. Complete variable domain (other parts from reference TRBV18 and TRBJ2-1): NAGVMQNPRHLVRRRGQEARLRCSPMKGHSHVYWYRQLPEEGLKFMVYLQKENIIDESGMPKERFSAEFPKEGPSILRIQQVVRGDSAAYFCASSDSGSVNEQFFGPGTRLTVL.

Notes on this clone: The missing CDR3 end, 3 residues past where the read stops, is filled in from the germline J gene. The gene calls are TRBV20-1 and TRBJ2-5, with no clear D. Germline lookup yields CDR1 DFQATT and CDR2 SNEGSKA (reference sequence). Between the trimmed V and J ends, which lost 0 bases and 1 base, there was a span of 12 bases. The CDR3 length is 15 residues. Partial CDR3 DNA: TGCAGTGCTAGAGATCTTGGGCCACCCCAAGAGACC. This codes for CSARDLGPPQET. The full CDR3 sequence reads CSARDLGPPQETQYF.

With respect to this clone: The read terminates 3 residues ahead of where the CDR3 ends, so the germline J gene completes it. This chain links TRBV4-1 with TRBJ1-6, with D perhaps matching TRBD1 (5 bases). The CDR3 is 14 amino acids. Deletions cut 2 bases from V and 10 bases from J, with 12 bases between. Germline values: CDR1 MGHRA, CDR2 YSYEKL. CDR3 region: CASSQQGGPSPLHF. Incomplete CDR3 DNA: TGCGCCAGCAGCCAACAGGGCGGTCCGTCACCC.

Note on this clone: From the germline J gene comes the end of the CDR3, since the read stops 3 residues before it. The rearrangement joins TRBV5-4 to TRBJ2-3; 7 bases map to TRBD2. Trimming removed 4 bases from V and 5 bases from J; junction bases left unmatched: 7. The CDR3 consists of 14 residues. CDR1 SGHNT and CDR2 YYREEE come from the germline V gene (reference sequence). Partial CDR3 DNA: TGTGCCAGCAGCGGGATAGCGGGTCAAGATACG. It codes for CASSGIAGQDT. The CDR3 in its entirety is CASSGIAGQDTQYF. Full variable domain (remainder filled in from reference TRBV5-4 and TRBJ2-3): ETGVTQSPTHLIKTRGQQVTLRCSSQSGHNTVSWYQQALGQGPQFIFQYYREEENGRGNFPPRFSGLQFPNYSSELNVNALELDDSALYLCASSGIAGQDTQYFGPGTRLTVL.

To note about this clone: The CDR3 end falls 3 residues outside the read, so it is completed with the germline J gene. The chain carries TRBV7-2 and TRBJ2-3; 7 bases are shared with TRBD2. In germline, CDR1 is SGHTA, CDR2 FQGNSA. V trimming: 1 base; J trimming: 1 base; junction bases outside the gene matches: 2. The CDR3 loop spans 15 amino acids. The CDR3 bases that were read are TGTGCCAGCAGCTTAGTCCTAGCGGGCACAGATACG. It yields the protein CASSLVLAGTDT. The full CDR3 reads CASSLVLAGTDTQYF.

As concerns this clone: The observed sequence ends 3 residues before the CDR3 terminus, with the missing tail filled in from the germline J gene. The chain joins TRBV7-6 to TRBJ1-5; D is uncertain. The CDR3 contains 13 residues. Trimming removed 2 bases at V and 4 bases at J, with 6 bases between. Germline CDR1 and CDR2: SGHVS and FNYEAQ. This CDR3 reads CASSLSRNQPQHF. CDR3 DNA, as far as it was read: TGTGCCAGCAGCTTAAGTCGGAATCAGCCC.

As for this clone: The CDR3 extends 3 residues past the end of the read, so its final part is completed from the germline J gene. This chain joins TRBV7-6 and TRBJ2-1; 12 nucleotides line up with TRBD2. V gave up 1 base and J gave up 6 bases; unmatched junction bases: 4. Germline V gene sequence: CDR1 SGHVS, CDR2 FNYEAQ. The CDR3 length is 16 residues. CDR3 sequence: CASSLVLAGGGNEQFF. The CDR3 DNA, read in part, is TGTGCCAGCAGCTTAGTCCTAGCGGGAGGGGGCAATGAG.

A word on this clone: The read ends 3 residues before the CDR3 terminus; that terminus is restored from the germline J gene. The rearrangement uses TRBV2 and TRBJ2-1, with a possible D match to TRBD1 (5 bases). The CDR3 is made up of 15 amino acids. V gave up 6 bases and J gave up 5 bases, with 17 bases separating them. CDR1 SNHLY and CDR2 FYNNEI come from the germline V gene. The DNA read from the CDR3 is TGTGCCAGCAGAATTTTGTTACTGGGGCACAATGAG. It yields the protein CASRILLLGHNE. The CDR3 reads in full as CASRILLLGHNEQFF.

On this clone itself: With the read ending 3 residues before the CDR3 end, the germline J gene is used to fill in that end. The chain carries TRBV5-1 and TRBJ1-2; D is unresolved. Germline lookup yields CDR1 SGHRS and CDR2 YFSETQ. The CDR3 runs to 15 residues. CDR3: CASSLDRTFYNDYTF. The part of the CDR3 DNA that was read is TGCGCCAGCAGCTTGGACAGAACGTTTTACAATGAC.

Remarks on this clone: The CDR3 end is not reached by the read, which stops 3 residues before it; the germline J gene fills it in. This chain connects TRBV5-1 to TRBJ2-5; 10 bases match TRBD1. The germline V gene encodes CDR1 SGHRS and CDR2 YFSETQ. V lost 4 bases, J lost 5 bases, and 2 bases stayed unmatched. The CDR3 length is 13 residues. The sequenced CDR3 bases are TGCGCCAGCAGCCAGGGACAGGGGGAGACC. It yields the protein CASSQGQGET. The complete CDR3 reads CASSQGQGETQYF.

On this clone: The read comes to an end 3 residues before the CDR3 does, leaving the germline J gene to fill in the end. The chain links TRBV14 to TRBJ2-7; D not resolved. The CDR3 runs 15 residues. CDR1 is SGHDN, CDR2 FVKESK, per germline. Trimming took off 0 bases at V and 0 bases at J, with 9 bases between the two ends. Incomplete CDR3 DNA: TGTGCCAGCAGCCAAGATCTCGATAGCTCCTACGAG. It specifies CASSQDLDSSYE. The full-length CDR3 reads as CASSQDLDSSYEQYF.

A word on this clone: With the read ending 3 residues before the CDR3 end, the germline J gene is used to fill in that end. The chain combines TRBV2 with TRBJ1-3; tentatively, D is TRBD1 (6 bases). Trimming left V 5 bases short and J 1 base short, with 12 bases between. Germline V gives CDR1 SNHLY, CDR2 FYNNEI. This CDR3 comprises 15 residues. The chain's CDR3 is CASSSGTLSGNTIYF. CDR3 DNA, as far as it was read: TGTGCCAGCAGTTCCGGGACATTATCTGGAAACACC. Supplemented by reference TRBV2 and TRBJ1-3, the full variable domain reads EPEVTQTPSHQVTQMGQEVILRCVPISNHLYFYWYRQILGQKVEFLVSFYNNEISEKSEIFDDQFSVERPDGSNFTLKIRSTKLEDSAMYFCASSSGTLSGNTIYFGEGSWLTVV.

Points on this clone: The DNA ends 3 residues before the CDR3 does, and the rest of the CDR3 is filled in from the germline J gene. The V call is TRBV18, the J call TRBJ2-3; possibly TRBD1 for D (6 bases). CDR1 and CDR2 from the germline V gene are KGHSH and LQKENI. This CDR3 region has 13 residues. The CDR3 spells CASSPDRQETQYF. CDR3 bases read: TGTGCCAGCTCACCGGACAGACAAGAGACG.

Points on this clone: The read gets to within 3 residues of the CDR3 end, and the germline J gene fills in the rest. J is TRBJ1-2 and V is TRBV28, with 11 bases identical to TRBD1. The CDR3 covers 15 residues. Germline V gives CDR1 MDHEN, CDR2 SYDVKM. V was clipped by 5 bases and J by 7 bases; unmatched bases: 9. Partial CDR3 DNA: TGTGCCAGCAGTCCGGGACAGGGGGTAATTGGTGGC. Translating it yields CASSPGQGVIGG. The whole CDR3 is CASSPGQGVIGGYTF.

About this clone itself: The read terminates 3 residues before the CDR3 end, so the remaining end is supplied by the germline J gene. The gene calls are TRBV29-1 and TRBJ1-2, with TRBD1 as a possible D gene (6 bases). The germline V gene encodes CDR1 SQVTM and CDR2 ANQGSEA. CDR3 size: 15 residues. Incomplete CDR3 DNA: TGCAGCGTTGAAAGTAAGACAGGAGGATACTACGAC. As protein: CSVESKTGGYYD. The full-length CDR3 reads as CSVESKTGGYYDYTF.

Comment on this clone: The read is 3 residues too short to cover the CDR3 end, so that end is filled in from the germline J gene. The chain links TRBV5-1 to TRBJ2-5; 14 nucleotides agree with TRBD2. V dropped 5 bases and J dropped 2; count of bases not matched to a gene: 5. CDR3 length: 16 residues. Germline CDR1 is SGHRS and CDR2 is YFSETQ. The CDR3 loop is CASSRTSGGSQETQYF. Incomplete CDR3 DNA: TGCGCCAGCAGTCGGACTAGCGGGGGGTCACAAGAGACC.

As concerns this clone: An end of the junction does not agree with germline; a read error may underlie this. Other DNA sequences within the sample encode an identical CDR3. The CDR3: CASSPIDRHSTGNTIYF. Incomplete CDR3 DNA: TGTGCCAGCTCACCAATTGACAGACATTCCACTGGAAACACT. The chain uses TRBV18 and TRBJ1-3; TRBD1 might be the D (5 bases). From the germline J gene comes the end of the CDR3, since the read stops 3 residues before it. The CDR3 contains 17 residues. CDR1 is KGHSH and CDR2 is LQKENI in the germline V gene.

The DNA read from the CDR3 is TGCAGTGCCCGACGGTGGCTAGCCCAATCGGGACAGTTTTACAATGAG. This encodes CSARRWLAQSGQFYNE. The entire CDR3 protein reads CSARRWLAQSGQFYNEQFF. The rearrangement joins TRBV20-1 to TRBJ2-1; TRBD1 aligns across 7 bases. The read ends 3 residues early relative to the CDR3; the germline J gene fills the gap. With V trimmed by 6 bases and J by 4 bases, 24 bases remained unmatched. This CDR3 comprises 19 residues. Germline V gene lookup returns CDR1 DFQATT and CDR2 SNEGSKA (reference sequence).

To note about this clone: The read comes to an end 3 residues before the CDR3 does, leaving the germline J gene to fill in the end. The V and J genes are TRBV20-1 and TRBJ2-7; 9 nucleotides line up with TRBD1. The V segment lost 6 bases and the J segment 6 bases; nucleotides outside the gene matches: 9. The CDR3 runs 13 residues. In germline, CDR1 is DFQATT, CDR2 SNEGSKA (reference sequence). The CDR3 sequence: CSAKQGAQGEQYF. Incomplete CDR3 DNA: TGCAGTGCGAAACAGGGGGCGCAAGGCGAG.

Comment on this clone: Coverage ceases 3 residues before the CDR3 finishes, and the germline J gene fills in the end. The gene calls are TRBV6-2 or TRBV6-3 and TRBJ2-5; D is possibly TRBD1 (5 bases). Germline CDR1 MNHEY, CDR2 SVGEGT. The V end lost 5 bases, the J end lost 7 bases, and 17 bases lay between the germline ends. The CDR3 totals 14 residues. The CDR3 sequence is CASSLRSGIGTQYF. The DNA read from the CDR3 is TGTGCCAGCAGTCTAAGATCAGGGATCGGGACC.

Notes on this clone: The CDR3 goes on 3 residues after the read ends, and that part is filled in from the germline J gene. V is TRBV5-6 and J is TRBJ1-4; the match to TRBD1 covers 8 bases. Unmatched junction bases numbered 8, after V lost 4 bases and J lost 6 bases. The CDR3 is made up of 15 amino acids. Germline V gene data show CDR1 as SGHDT and CDR2 as YYEEEE. The covered CDR3 bases are TGTGCCAGCAGCATAAGGACAGGGTGGGATGAAAAA. It encodes CASSIRTGWDEK. The CDR3 reads in full as CASSIRTGWDEKLFF.

Worth noting for this clone: With the read ending 3 residues before the CDR3 end, the germline J gene is used to fill in that end. The chain is built from TRBV20-1 and TRBJ1-5, with D uncertain. Trimming shortened V by 6 bases and J by 0 bases, and 12 bases separated the two germline ends. The CDR3 is 14 residues long. Germline lookup yields CDR1 DFQATT and CDR2 SNEGSKA (reference sequence). The CDR3 DNA, read in part, is TGCAGTGCAGAGAGGCGGAATAGCAATCAGCCC. This translates into CSAERRNSNQP. The CDR3, in full, reads CSAERRNSNQPQHF.